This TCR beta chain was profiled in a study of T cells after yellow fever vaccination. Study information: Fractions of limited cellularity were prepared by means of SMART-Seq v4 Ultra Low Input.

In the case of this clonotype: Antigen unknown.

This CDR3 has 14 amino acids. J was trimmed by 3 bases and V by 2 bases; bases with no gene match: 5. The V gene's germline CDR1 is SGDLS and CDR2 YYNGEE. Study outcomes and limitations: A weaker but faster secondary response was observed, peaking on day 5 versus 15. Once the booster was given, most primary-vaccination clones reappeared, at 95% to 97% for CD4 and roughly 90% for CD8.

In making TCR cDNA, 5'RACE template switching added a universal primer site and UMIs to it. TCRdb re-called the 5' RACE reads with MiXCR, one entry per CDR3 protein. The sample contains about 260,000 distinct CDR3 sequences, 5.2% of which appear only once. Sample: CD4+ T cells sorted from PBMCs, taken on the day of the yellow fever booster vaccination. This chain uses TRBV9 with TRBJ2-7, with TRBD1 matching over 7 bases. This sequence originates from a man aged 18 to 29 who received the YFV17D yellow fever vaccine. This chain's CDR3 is CASSVRAGGYEQYF. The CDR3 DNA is TGTGCCAGCAGCGTTCGGGCAGGGGGCTACGAGCAGTACTTC.